This T cell receptor (beta chain) was captured by sequencing in a study of cytomegalovirus exposure and HLA in healthy donors. The PCR used 60 Vbeta and 13 Jbeta primers. Sequencing used immunoSEQ multiplex PCR; TCRdb keeps in-frame clones, though not all of them. Among approximately 160,000 clones, around 85% were seen once, and the ten largest hold roughly 2%. On this clone itself: Its cognate antigen is unknown.

With V trimmed by 3 bases and J by 7 bases, 7 bases remained unmatched. The germline V gene has CDR1 SGHDN and CDR2 FVKESK. CDR3 length equals 14 residues. Study-level findings and limits: It was assumed in the presence/absence analyses that sequencing depth was roughly uniform across donors. Other equally common chains were less clonally expanded than HLA-associated TCR beta chains, a later analysis showed.

The rearrangement uses TRBV14 and TRBJ1-2; 8 nucleotides align to TRBD1. This TCR was sampled from a human donor in good health. Sequenced input: PBMCs. The CDR3 is CASSQDQGARGYTF. DNA for the CDR3: TGTGCCAGCAGCCAGGACCAGGGGGCGCGTGGCTACACCTTC.